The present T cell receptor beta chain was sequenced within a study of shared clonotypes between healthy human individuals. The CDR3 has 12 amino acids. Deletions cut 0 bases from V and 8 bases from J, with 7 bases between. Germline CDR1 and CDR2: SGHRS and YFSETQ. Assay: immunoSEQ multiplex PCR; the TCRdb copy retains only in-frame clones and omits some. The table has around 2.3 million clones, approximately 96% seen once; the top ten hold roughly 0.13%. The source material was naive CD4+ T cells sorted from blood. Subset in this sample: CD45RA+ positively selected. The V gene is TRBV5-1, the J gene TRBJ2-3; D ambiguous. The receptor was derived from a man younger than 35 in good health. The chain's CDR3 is CASSLDPSTQYF. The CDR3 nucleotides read TGCGCCAGCAGCTTGGACCCGTCTACGCAGTATTTT.